These 16 T cell receptor beta chains share one sample of origin, sequenced in a study of T cells in Graves' hyperthyroidism and ophthalmopathy. Amplification of TCR beta CDR3 regions used RNA as the template. The primer set for the first-round RT-PCR of the TCR CDR3 was HTBI. TCRdb recomputed calls from the multiplex PCR reads with MiXCR, one row per CDR3 protein. Found here are about 290,000 distinct CDR3 sequences, approximately 15% of them singletons; the top ten hold approximately 57%. Sequenced sample: blood. These receptors were obtained from a woman aged 60-70 years with Graves' ophthalmopathy.

This clonotype was recorded many times. This sequence joins TRBV28 and TRBJ2-7; perhaps TRBD1 as D (6 bases). This CDR3 region has 13 residues. Germline loops: CDR1 MDHEN, CDR2 SYDVKM. The V and J ends lost 7 bases and 5 bases respectively, with 15 bases between them. For the CDR3, the DNA is TGTGCCAGCAACATCCCAGGGGACGACGAGCAGTACTTC. Translated, it gives CASNIPGDDEQYF.

This clonotype was detected many times. The CDR3 is CASSQGQGSPYEQYF. The CDR3 bases are TGCGCCAGCAGCCAGGGACAGGGTAGCCCCTACGAGCAGTACTTC. J is TRBJ2-7 and V is TRBV4-1; 9 positions match TRBD1. The CDR3 has 15 amino acids. From germline, CDR1 is MGHRA and CDR2 YSYEKL. The V segment lost 3 bases and the J segment 2 bases; nucleotides outside the gene matches: 5.

This clonotype was seen a few times. The CDR3 nucleotides read TGTGCCAGCAGCGGCAGGGGTTTGGCTAATGAAAAACTGTTTTTT. Its protein is CASSGRGLANEKLFF. The genes are TRBV5-4 and TRBJ1-4, with D tentatively TRBD1 (6 bases). V dropped 4 bases and J dropped 3 bases, with 13 bases sitting between them. The CDR3 consists of 15 residues. Germline V gene lookup returns CDR1 SGHNT and CDR2 YYREEE (reference sequence).

This chain links TRBV19 with TRBJ2-7; D possibly uses TRBD1 or TRBD2 (5 bases each). CDR1 and CDR2 from the germline V gene are LNHDA and SQIVND (reference sequence). V was cut by 5 bases and J by 2 bases, with 13 bases left in between. The CDR3 has 14 residues. The CDR3 here is CASSETGAAYEQYF. The DNA of the CDR3 is TGTGCCAGTAGTGAAACCGGGGCCGCCTACGAGCAGTACTTC.

This chain links TRBV5-8 with TRBJ2-5, with TRBD1 matching 7 bases. V was pared by 3 bases and J by 1 base, with 12 bases of the junction left unmatched. This CDR3 has 17 residues. The germline gives CDR1 SGHTS, CDR2 YDEGEE. The CDR3 loop reads CASSWGDRAAFQETQYF. The CDR3 nucleotides are TGTGCCAGCAGCTGGGGAGACAGGGCAGCCTTCCAAGAGACCCAGTACTTC.

This clonotype was seen only a few times. Here the CDR3 reads CASSVSQGERADTQYF. CDR3 DNA: TGTGCCAGCAGCGTAAGTCAGGGGGAGAGAGCAGATACGCAGTATTTT. The chain carries TRBV9 and TRBJ2-3; 7 nucleotides agree with TRBD1. V dropped 1 base and J dropped 4; count of bases not matched to a gene: 9. The germline V gene encodes CDR1 SGDLS and CDR2 YYNGEE. This CDR3 region has 16 residues.

This clonotype came up many times. This chain links TRBV27 with TRBJ1-2, with D possibly TRBD1 on 5 matching bases. Per the germline V gene, CDR1 is MNHEY and CDR2 is SMNVEV (reference sequence). The CDR3 extends over 12 amino acids. Trimming pared 2 bases from V and 8 bases from J, leaving 9 bases between. The CDR3 DNA reads TGTGCCAGCAGTTTAACAGGATGGGGCTACACCTTC. This encodes CASSLTGWGYTF.

This clonotype was observed a handful of times. CDR3 nucleotides: TGTGCCAGCAGCGGGGACCGGGGTCAATATCAGCCCCAGCATTTT. Protein: CASSGDRGQYQPQHF. This chain links TRBV6-1 with TRBJ1-5, with TRBD1 as a possible D gene (5 bases). The V and J ends lost 6 bases and 5 bases respectively, with 17 bases between them. Germline V gene data show CDR1 as MNHNS and CDR2 as SASEGT. The CDR3 spans 15 residues.

This clonotype was seen ten or more times. The rearrangement uses TRBV28 and TRBJ1-5; D uncertain. The CDR3 has 15 residues. Germline V gene data show CDR1 as MDHEN and CDR2 as SYDVKM. Deletions cut 6 bases from V and 0 bases from J, with 12 bases between. The CDR3 here is CASSLRRYSNQPQHF. The DNA for the CDR3 is TGTGCCAGCAGCCTCAGGAGATATAGCAATCAGCCCCAGCATTTT.

Ten or more counts support this clonotype. The chain carries TRBV2 and TRBJ2-4; 8 bases map to TRBD2. This CDR3 comprises 16 residues. The V gene's germline CDR1 is SNHLY and CDR2 FYNNEI. J gave up 2 bases and V 1 base, and 4 bases lay outside the gene matches. The DNA for the CDR3 is TGTGCCAGCAGTGAAGAGCGGGGGACCTCCAAAAACATTCAGTACTTC. Amino acid sequence: CASSEERGTSKNIQYF.

This clonotype was seen a handful of times. The rearrangement links TRBV10-1 to TRBJ2-1, with D perhaps matching TRBD2 (6 bases). The CDR3 sequence is 14 residues long. The V and J ends lost 0 bases and 9 bases respectively, with 12 bases between them. From germline, CDR1 is WNHNN and CDR2 SYGVQD (reference sequence). The chain's CDR3 is CASSESTRGSEQFF. The CDR3 DNA reads TGCGCCAGCAGTGAGTCGACTCGGGGGAGTGAGCAGTTCTTC.

This clonotype was seen once. The chain has TRBV4-1 and TRBJ1-3; maybe TRBD1 (5 bases). CDR3 length: 17 amino acids. Germline V gene data show CDR1 as MGHRA and CDR2 as YSYEKL. Trimming took 0 bases from V and 2 from J, leaving 14 bases between them. Here the CDR3 DNA reads TGCGCCAGCAGCCAAGAACCCCCAGGGACTGCTGGAAACACCATATATTTT. Protein sequence: CASSQEPPGTAGNTIYF.

This clonotype occurred many times. The gene calls are TRBV5-1 and TRBJ2-3; D call uncertain. Trimming took 0 bases from V and 6 from J, leaving 14 bases between them. Germline values: CDR1 SGHRS, CDR2 YFSETQ. The CDR3 sequence is 15 residues long. The CDR3 region has the DNA TGCGCCAGCAGCTTGGCGACGAATGCCGGGGATACGCAGTATTTT. Translated: CASSLATNAGDTQYF.

This clonotype showed up many times. The CDR3 DNA reads TGTGCCAGCAGTGGGACAGGGGGAACTGAAAAACTGTTTTTT. Its protein is CASSGTGGTEKLFF. V is TRBV28 and J is TRBJ1-4, with TRBD1 identical over 11 bases. The ends lost 5 bases at V and 7 bases at J; junction bases unmatched: 3. The length of the CDR3 is 14 residues. Per the germline V gene, CDR1 is MDHEN and CDR2 is SYDVKM.

This clonotype has ten or more counts. The V gene is TRBV5-1, the J gene TRBJ2-5, with D unresolved. The CDR3 spans 11 residues. The V gene's germline CDR1 is SGHRS and CDR2 YFSETQ. Trimming left V 2 bases short and J 5 bases short, with 4 bases between. Written as DNA, the CDR3 is TGCGCCAGCAGCTTCGATGAGACCCAGTACTTC. Residues: CASSFDETQYF.

This clonotype was recorded many times. The chain carries TRBV20-1 and TRBJ2-7, with a tentative D call TRBD2 (6 bases). The V end lost 0 bases, the J end lost 3 bases, and 9 bases lay between the germline ends. The CDR3 loop spans 13 amino acids. Germline CDR1 and CDR2: DFQATT and SNEGSKA (reference sequence). The CDR3 DNA sequence: TGCAGTGCTAGAGATGGAGGGGACTACGAGCAGTACTTC. It is translated as CSARDGGDYEQYF.